This T cell receptor (beta chain) was identified during a study of blood T cell repertoires in COVID-19. The germline V and J ends were trimmed by 4 bases and 1 base, with 10 bases remaining between them. The CDR3 is made up of 14 amino acids. Germline V gives CDR1 KGHSH, CDR2 LQKENI. Repertoires were generated with immunoSEQ multiplex PCR, while TCRdb's copy carries only in-frame clones and drops some. Of about 74,000 clones listed, 60% to 85% are singletons. This clone was seen only a few times. This receptor was taken from a man aged 70 or older with acute or convalescent COVID-19. The gene calls are TRBV18 and TRBJ1-1; TRBD1 is a possible D gene (6 bases). The source material was peripheral blood. The CDR3 DNA sequence: TGTGCCAGCTCACTGGACAGTAGGAACACTGAAGCTTTCTTT. Its protein product is CASSLDSRNTEAFF.